The 18 T cell receptor beta chains given below trace back to one sample, sequenced in a study of T-cell reconstitution after alpha-beta-depleted transplantation in children. Unique molecular identifiers were used in preparing the TCRbeta library. TCRdb recomputed calls from the PCR reads with MiXCR, one row per CDR3 protein. This table has under 750,000 distinct CDR3 sequences, around 23% appearing once. The sequenced sample was PBMCs, mostly from graft donor cells, obtained 360 days after TCRalphabeta/CD19-depleted stem cell transplant. Receptor source: a boy under two years old who had a stem cell transplant for acute myeloid leukemia, so the T cells may come from the graft donor.

This clonotype showed up just a few times. The chain recombines TRBV7-2 with TRBJ2-5, with no clear D. The CDR3 covers 14 residues. V was shortened by 5 bases and J by 4 bases, with 14 bases between the two germline ends. From germline, CDR1 is SGHTA and CDR2 FQGNSA. CDR3: CASSQRPASETQYF. The CDR3 DNA follows: TGTGCCAGCAGCCAAAGACCGGCCTCAGAGACCCAGTACTTC.

This clonotype came up once. The V call is TRBV15, the J call TRBJ2-2; D possibly corresponds to TRBD2 (5 bases). Germline-derived CDR1 and CDR2 are LNHNV and YYDKDF (reference sequence). The V end was cut by 5 bases, the J end by 6 bases, with 16 bases between. This CDR3 has 15 residues. The CDR3 loop reads CATSPRLALAGELFF. The CDR3 DNA is TGTGCCACCAGCCCCAGGCTAGCTCTAGCCGGGGAGCTGTTTTTT.

The V gene is TRBV15, the J gene TRBJ2-3; D uncertain. Germline loops: CDR1 LNHNV, CDR2 YYDKDF (reference sequence). Trimming left V 3 bases short and J 0 bases short, with 7 bases between. The CDR3 is 14 amino acids. CDR3 in DNA: TGTGCCACCAGCAGGGAGATTAGCACAGATACGCAGTATTTT. Translating gives CATSREISTDTQYF.

The chain uses TRBV5-6 and TRBJ2-6, with D perhaps assigned TRBD1 or TRBD2 (5 bases each). The CDR3 consists of 18 residues. The V gene lost 4 bases and the J gene lost 0 bases, with 17 bases spanning the gap. The germline V gene has CDR1 SGHDT and CDR2 YYEEEE. In nucleotides, the CDR3 is TGTGCCAGCAGCCTGAGGGGATTCCGGCTCTCTGGGGCCAACGTCCTGACTTTC. It encodes CASSLRGFRLSGANVLTF.

Points on this clonotype: A much larger clone differs by one base, so this may be a read error. The rearrangement joins TRBV15 to TRBJ2-5; D is unclear. V was pared by 0 bases and J by 6 bases, with 5 bases between. CDR1 LNHNV and CDR2 YYDKDF come from the germline V gene (reference sequence). This CDR3 comprises 12 residues. The CDR3 region has the DNA TGTGCCACCAGCAGAGATTGGCAGACCCAGTACTTC. It specifies CATSRDWQTQYF.

The V gene is TRBV6-5, the J gene TRBJ2-1; 12 bases are a match to TRBD2. The CDR3 contains 16 residues. CDR1 is MNHEY and CDR2 is SVGAGI in the germline V gene. V lost 2 bases to trimming and J lost 3 bases; unmatched junction nucleotides: 2. This CDR3 reads CASSYPLAGGYNEQFF. CDR3 bases: TGTGCCAGCAGTTACCCACTAGCGGGGGGCTACAATGAGCAGTTCTTC.

This clonotype was recorded many times. The rearrangement joins TRBV3-1 to TRBJ2-1, with a tentative D call TRBD1 (6 bases). CDR3 length: 13 amino acids. V was cut by 1 base and J by 14 bases, with 15 bases left in between. Germline CDR1 is LGHDT and CDR2 is YNNKEL (reference sequence). The CDR3: CASSQGGPREKFF. CDR3 DNA sequence: TGTGCCAGCAGCCAAGGGGGGCCCCGGGAAAAGTTCTTC.

The V call is TRBV28, the J call TRBJ1-2, with TRBD1 identical over 8 bases. The CDR3 has 17 residues. The V segment lost 6 bases and the J segment 4 bases; nucleotides outside the gene matches: 16. In germline, CDR1 is MDHEN, CDR2 SYDVKM. CDR3 amino acids: CASRSPAGGGNGYGYTF. CDR3 nucleotides: TGTGCCAGCAGGTCCCCGGCAGGGGGCGGAAACGGCTATGGCTACACCTTC.

The rearrangement uses TRBV12-3 or TRBV12-4 and TRBJ2-1, with D unclear. With 2 bases removed from V and 4 bases from J, the gap between germline ends came to 24 bases. The CDR3 is 19 amino acids. The CDR3: CASSLNPLEVRQQYNEQFF. DNA for the CDR3: TGTGCCAGCAGTTTAAACCCCCTAGAGGTTAGACAACAGTACAATGAGCAGTTCTTC.

The V gene is TRBV6-2 or TRBV6-3, the J gene TRBJ2-7; 8 nucleotides line up with TRBD1. V was clipped by 5 bases and J by 3 bases; unmatched bases: 6. Germline CDR1 and CDR2: MNHEY and SVGEGT. This CDR3 region has 14 residues. This CDR3 is CASSRQGTFYEQYF. DNA of the CDR3: TGTGCCAGCAGTCGACAGGGGACATTCTACGAGCAGTACTTC.

V gene TRBV4-3 combines with J gene TRBJ2-3; a possible D gene is TRBD1 (5 bases). Germline V gives CDR1 LGHNA, CDR2 YSLEER. The CDR3 loop spans 17 amino acids. V gave up 0 bases and J gave up 2 bases, with 15 bases separating them. The CDR3 sequence: CASSQDRGAGITDTQYF. The DNA of the CDR3 is TGCGCCAGCAGCCAAGATCGAGGTGCAGGGATCACAGATACGCAGTATTTT.

J is TRBJ2-5 and V is TRBV5-1, with D perhaps assigned TRBD1 or TRBD2 (5 bases each). Germline CDR1 reads SGHRS; CDR2 reads YFSETQ. V was trimmed by 4 bases and J by 3 bases, leaving 19 bases between them. This CDR3 has 16 residues. This CDR3 reads CASSPGAETLEETQYF. The CDR3 DNA reads as TGCGCCAGCAGCCCCGGGGCCGAGACCTTAGAAGAGACCCAGTACTTC. The full variable domain, with the rest looked up from reference TRBV5-1 and TRBJ2-5, is KAGVTQTPRYLIKTRGQQVTLSCSPISGHRSVSWYQQTPGQGLQFLFEYFSETQRNKGNFPGRFSGRQFSNSRSEMNVSTLELGDSALYLCASSPGAETLEETQYFGPGTRLLVL.

The V gene is TRBV12-3 or TRBV12-4, the J gene TRBJ1-2, with 7 bases fitting TRBD1. The CDR3 is 15 amino acids. V was pared by 4 bases and J by 2 bases, with 7 bases of the junction left unmatched. CDR3 nucleotide sequence: TGTGCCAGCAGTTCTCCCCCGACAGGGAACTATGGCTACACCTTC. It encodes CASSSPPTGNYGYTF.

The V gene is TRBV20-1, the J gene TRBJ2-5; D is possibly TRBD1 (5 bases). The CDR3 extends over 11 amino acids. Germline CDR1 is DFQATT and CDR2 is SNEGSKA (reference sequence). Trimming removed 8 bases at V and 5 bases at J, with 12 bases between. CDR3 coding DNA: TGCAGTTCCAGGGTTAGGGAGACCCAGTACTTC. Translating gives CSSRVRETQYF.

The chain joins TRBV4-3 to TRBJ1-2; D is ambiguous. Germline CDR1 and CDR2: LGHNA and YSLEER. The CDR3 runs 14 residues. V gave up 0 bases and J gave up 3 bases, with 8 bases separating them. The CDR3, as DNA: TGCGCCAGCAGCCAAGACCAAGAGGACTATGGCTACACCTTC. Its protein product is CASSQDQEDYGYTF.

This clonotype was counted only a few times. The V gene is TRBV12-3 or TRBV12-4, the J gene TRBJ2-3; D unresolved. Trimming took off 6 bases at V and 0 bases at J, with 13 bases between the two ends. The CDR3 extends over 15 amino acids. CDR3 sequence (DNA): TGTGCCAGCAGACCTATAGTCGACAGCACAGATACGCAGTATTTT. Translation: CASRPIVDSTDTQYF.

In its sample, this clonotype was seen a few times. The chain couples TRBV5-1 to TRBJ2-1; 7 bases line up with TRBD1. This CDR3 is 13 amino acids long. Germline CDR1 is SGHRS and CDR2 is YFSETQ. Trimming took 5 bases from V and 5 from J; bases not matched to a gene: 4. The CDR3 nucleotides read TGCGCCAGCAGTCCTGACAGGGACAATGAGCAGTTCTTC. As protein: CASSPDRDNEQFF.

The gene calls are TRBV7-2 and TRBJ1-1; TRBD1 agrees at 7 bases. There are 15 residues in the CDR3. CDR1 SGHTA and CDR2 FQGNSA come from the germline V gene. V lost 2 bases to trimming and J lost 7 bases; unmatched junction nucleotides: 10. The CDR3 here is CASSLSTGVRSEAFF. The CDR3 DNA is TGTGCCAGCAGCTTATCCACAGGGGTGAGAAGTGAAGCTTTCTTT.